These 20 T cell receptor beta chains share one sample of origin, sequenced in a study of CD8+ T cells in alopecia areata. Extracted RNA was reverse transcribed, and the resulting cDNA served as sequencing template. TCRdb's copy holds only in-frame clones and misses some; the assay was immunoSEQ multiplex PCR. This sample carries over 150,000 clones, roughly three fifths of them seen once, and the ten largest clones take about 5.3%. The sequenced sample was CD8+ T cells sorted from blood. The receptors here all came from a human donor in good health.

The V call is TRBV29-1, the J call TRBJ2-7, with 13 bases matching TRBD2. The ends lost 6 bases at V and 7 bases at J; junction bases unmatched: 6. The CDR3 spans 13 residues. Looked up from germline, CDR1 is SQVTM and CDR2 is ANQGSEA. CDR3 in DNA: TGCAGCGTCGCACTAGCGGGGGGGCTTGAGCAGTACTTC. Translating gives CSVALAGGLEQYF.

V usage is TRBV5-1 and J usage is TRBJ2-7; 7 bases are a match to TRBD1. Germline-derived CDR1 and CDR2 are SGHRS and YFSETQ. Trimming removed 4 bases from V and 0 bases from J; junction bases left unmatched: 4. The CDR3 totals 14 residues. CDR3 sequence (DNA): TGCGCCAGCAGCAAGACAGGGCCCTCCTACGAGCAGTACTTC. Translating it yields CASSKTGPSYEQYF.

The rearrangement joins TRBV30 to TRBJ1-5, with D uncertain. The CDR3 covers 14 residues. V was clipped by 1 base and J by 8 bases, with 15 bases between them. Germline CDR1 GTSNPN, CDR2 SVGIG (reference sequence). CDR3 protein: CAWSGPGVGKPQHF. Written as DNA, the CDR3 is TGTGCCTGGAGTGGACCCGGTGTAGGTAAGCCCCAGCATTTT.

This clone was seen a handful of times. CDR3 nucleotide sequence: TGTGCCAGCACCTCTGGAGAGGGAGGTAGCGAGCAGTACTTC. This gives the protein CASTSGEGGSEQYF. The chain recombines TRBV13 with TRBJ2-7, with D perhaps TRBD2 (6 bases). Germline V gene data show CDR1 as PRHDT and CDR2 as FYEKMQ (reference sequence). The CDR3 covers 14 residues. Trimming took off 7 bases at V and 6 bases at J, with 19 bases between the two ends.

This clone appeared a few times. The CDR3: CASVDREDAEQYF. The CDR3 DNA reads TGTGCCAGCGTTGACAGGGAGGATGCCGAGCAGTACTTC. The V and J genes are TRBV7-9 and TRBJ2-7; a possible D gene is TRBD1 (7 bases). In germline, CDR1 is SEHNR, CDR2 FQNEAQ (reference sequence). The CDR3 runs 13 residues. Trimming took 8 bases from V and 6 from J, leaving 17 bases between them.

The V and J genes are TRBV27 and TRBJ1-4; TRBD1 aligns across 11 bases. Germline values: CDR1 MNHEY, CDR2 SMNVEV (reference sequence). The CDR3 has 14 amino acids. V was pared by 5 bases and J by 11 bases, with 7 bases of the junction left unmatched. The CDR3 nucleotides read TGTGCCAGCAGTCCCGGGACAGGGGGTCTGAAACTGTTTTTT. The encoded protein is CASSPGTGGLKLFF.

J is TRBJ1-1 and V is TRBV7-9; the D gene is possibly TRBD1 (6 bases). The germline V and J ends were trimmed by 2 bases and 3 bases, with 16 bases remaining between them. CDR3 length: 16 amino acids. Germline CDR1 is SEHNR and CDR2 is FQNEAQ (reference sequence). CDR3 nucleotide sequence: TGTGCCAGCAGCTTAAGGTGGGGGGCTCAGGACACTGAAGCTTTCTTT. It is translated as CASSLRWGAQDTEAFF.

CDR3 residues: CATSRDNSNQPQHF. CDR3 sequence (DNA): TGTGCCACCAGCAGAGATAATAGCAATCAGCCCCAGCATTTT. The chain employs TRBV15 and TRBJ1-5; no clear D gene. V lost 0 bases and J 0 bases, leaving 3 bases between the germline ends. CDR3 length: 14 amino acids. Germline-derived CDR1 and CDR2 are LNHNV and YYDKDF (reference sequence).

This chain uses TRBV19 with TRBJ1-2; TRBD1 matches at 8 bases. The junction had 2 bases not matched to a gene; V was cut back by 9 bases and J by 2 bases. CDR3 length: 12 amino acids. Per germline, CDR1 LNHDA and CDR2 SQIVND (reference sequence). The CDR3 DNA sequence: TGTGCCAGCGGACAGGGCAACTATGGCTACACCTTC. Protein sequence: CASGQGNYGYTF.

The rearrangement joins TRBV19 to TRBJ1-5, with D unclear. CDR3 length: 16 amino acids. Germline V gene sequence: CDR1 LNHDA, CDR2 SQIVND (reference sequence). V lost 0 bases and J 0 bases, leaving 9 bases between the germline ends. The CDR3 DNA reads as TGTGCCAGTAGTATAGACAGCGAATATAGCAATCAGCCCCAGCATTTT. Amino acid sequence: CASSIDSEYSNQPQHF.

The gene calls are TRBV6-5 and TRBJ2-7, with 10 bases aligning to TRBD1. CDR3 length: 14 amino acids. The V gene end was trimmed by 6 bases and the J gene end by 3 bases; junction bases not matched to a gene: 5. Per the germline V gene, CDR1 is MNHEY and CDR2 is SVGAGI. As DNA, the CDR3 is TGTGCCAGCAGCCCGGGACAGGGGTTCTACGAGCAGTACTTC. Amino acids: CASSPGQGFYEQYF.

This clone appeared a few times. J is TRBJ2-1 and V is TRBV5-6; possibly TRBD2 for D (5 bases). The CDR3 is made up of 15 amino acids. From germline, CDR1 is SGHDT and CDR2 YYEEEE. The V and J ends lost 7 bases and 1 base respectively, with 15 bases between them. Written as DNA, the CDR3 is TGTGCCAGCTCCCCCGGCGGGTTATCCTACAATGAGCAGTTCTTC. It translates to CASSPGGLSYNEQFF.

This clone was seen only once. The V and J genes are TRBV4-1 and TRBJ2-7; D is perhaps TRBD1 (6 bases). Germline V gene data show CDR1 as MGHRA and CDR2 as YSYEKL. This CDR3 is built from 15 residues. V gave up 1 base and J gave up 0 bases, with 10 bases separating them. This CDR3 is CASSQARTDSYEQYF. The CDR3 nucleotides read TGCGCCAGCAGCCAAGCTAGGACAGACTCCTACGAGCAGTACTTC.

The chain combines TRBV27 with TRBJ2-7, with TRBD1 matching 8 bases. Germline trimming cut 5 bases from V and 5 bases from J; bases unmatched to any gene: 8. Germline V CDR1 and CDR2: MNHEY, SMNVEV (reference sequence). CDR3 length: 14 amino acids. The CDR3 sequence: CASSTDADRDEQYF. The CDR3 DNA follows: TGTGCCAGCAGTACGGACGCGGACAGGGACGAGCAGTACTTC.

In the case of this clone: This same CDR3 is encoded by further DNA sequences in the sample. The chain is built from TRBV27 and TRBJ1-1; 8 bases align to TRBD1. CDR1 and CDR2 (germline): MNHEY, SMNVEV (reference sequence). The CDR3 is made up of 14 amino acids. Trimming at V came to 2 bases and at J to 1 base, leaving 0 bases not matched to a gene. Here the CDR3 DNA reads TGTGCCAGCAGTTTAGGACAGGGGAACACTGAAGCTTTCTTT. Encoded protein: CASSLGQGNTEAFF.

This chain uses TRBV30 with TRBJ1-1; possibly TRBD1 for D (5 bases). V shed 3 bases and J shed 4 bases, with 9 bases lying between them. CDR1 and CDR2 (germline): GTSNPN, SVGIG (reference sequence). The CDR3 is made up of 12 amino acids. The CDR3 protein is CAWRGGTTEAFF. The CDR3 DNA sequence: TGTGCCTGGAGGGGGGGGACCACTGAAGCTTTCTTT.

The J gene is TRBJ2-1, the V gene TRBV25-1; no definite D call. The CDR3 has 14 amino acids. Between the trimmed V and J ends, which lost 3 bases and 1 base, there was a span of 7 bases. Germline values: CDR1 MGHDK, CDR2 SYGVNS. CDR3: CASSDAGSYNEQFF. The CDR3 DNA follows: TGTGCCAGCAGTGATGCTGGGTCCTACAATGAGCAGTTCTTC.

The chain recombines TRBV7-8 with TRBJ1-1; the match to TRBD1 covers 10 bases. This CDR3 has 12 residues. The V gene end was trimmed by 5 bases and the J gene end by 10 bases; junction bases not matched to a gene: 4. Germline CDR1 reads SGHVS; CDR2 reads FQNEAQ. The CDR3 spells CASSRQGARAFF. The DNA for the CDR3 is TGTGCCAGCAGCCGACAGGGGGCTCGAGCTTTCTTT. The full variable domain, with the rest looked up from reference TRBV7-8 and TRBJ1-1, is GAGVSQSPRYKVAKRGQDVALRCDPISGHVSLFWYQQALGQGPEFLTYFQNEAQLDKSGLPSDRFFAERPEGSVSTLKIQRTQQEDSAVYLCASSRQGARAFFGQGTRLTVV.

This clone has more than one count but fewer than ten. The chain couples TRBV29-1 to TRBJ2-1, with 7 bases that match TRBD1. The CDR3 length is 16 residues. Germline-derived CDR1 and CDR2 are SQVTM and ANQGSEA. Losses at the gene ends were 0 bases for V and 5 bases for J; bases not matched to a gene: 10. The CDR3 reads CSVEDFGRGIDNEQFF. The CDR3 DNA reads TGCAGCGTTGAAGATTTCGGCAGGGGGATTGACAATGAGCAGTTCTTC.

The rearrangement uses TRBV5-1 and TRBJ2-1, with 7 bases matching TRBD1. Trimming at V came to 0 bases and at J to 6 bases, leaving 6 bases not matched to a gene. The CDR3 is 15 amino acids. The germline gives CDR1 SGHRS, CDR2 YFSETQ. CDR3 loop: CASSLAGTDINEQFF. The CDR3 nucleotides read TGCGCCAGCAGCTTGGCCGGGACAGATATCAATGAGCAGTTCTTC.